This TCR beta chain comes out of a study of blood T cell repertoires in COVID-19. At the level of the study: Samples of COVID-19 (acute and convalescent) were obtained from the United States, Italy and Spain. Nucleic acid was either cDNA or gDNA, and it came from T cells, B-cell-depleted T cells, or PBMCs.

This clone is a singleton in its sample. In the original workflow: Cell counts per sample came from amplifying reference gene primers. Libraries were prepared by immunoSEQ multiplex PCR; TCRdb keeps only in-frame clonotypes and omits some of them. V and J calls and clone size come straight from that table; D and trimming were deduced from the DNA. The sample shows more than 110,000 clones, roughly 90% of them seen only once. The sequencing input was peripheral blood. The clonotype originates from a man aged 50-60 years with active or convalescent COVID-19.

The CDR3, as DNA: TGTGCCAGTACCCGGGCCGCGGGGGCGTTTGAAGCTTTCTTT. Amino acid sequence: CASTRAAGAFEAFF. This chain connects TRBV19 to TRBJ1-1; tentative D call: TRBD1 (6 bases). The CDR3 length is 14 residues. Trimming cost V 7 bases and J 7 bases, with 19 bases left between them. CDR1 is LNHDA and CDR2 is SQIVND in the germline V gene (reference sequence).